These 26 T cell receptor beta chains share one sample of origin, sequenced in a study of blood T cell repertoires in COVID-19. Sequencing used immunoSEQ multiplex PCR; TCRdb keeps in-frame clones, though not all of them. The data hold roughly 230,000 clones, with roughly nine tenths observed a single time. The sequenced sample consisted of peripheral blood. The source is a woman aged 40 to 50 who had recovered from COVID-19.

Notes on this clone: A junction end diverges from the germline sequence, so it may reflect a read error. V gene TRBV12-3 or TRBV12-4 combines with J gene TRBJ2-3; TRBD2 matches at 10 bases. CDR3 size: 12 residues. CDR3 DNA: TGTGCCAGCAGTTCCGGACTAGCGGCGTGGGATTTT. This codes for CASSSGLAAWDF.

The chain links TRBV15 to TRBJ2-2, with D possibly TRBD1 on 6 matching bases. V shed 2 bases and J shed 0 bases, with 10 bases lying between them. The CDR3 consists of 16 residues. In germline, CDR1 is LNHNV, CDR2 YYDKDF (reference sequence). CDR3 coding DNA: TGTGCCACCAGCAGACCGGGACAAACGAACACCGGGGAGCTGTTTTTT. It is translated as CATSRPGQTNTGELFF. The full variable domain, rest sourced from reference TRBV15 and TRBJ2-2, is DAMVIQNPRYQVTQFGKPVTLSCSQTLNHNVMYWYQQKSSQAPKLLFHYYDKDFNNEADTPDNFQSRRPNTSFCFLDIRSPGLGDTAMYLCATSRPGQTNTGELFFGEGSRLTVL.

The CDR3 DNA follows: TGTGCCAGCAGCTTACCGGCGGGTAGCACAGATACGCAGTATTTT. This translates into CASSLPAGSTDTQYF. This sequence joins TRBV7-2 and TRBJ2-3; TRBD2 might be the D (5 bases). Germline V gene data show CDR1 as SGHTA and CDR2 as FQGNSA. The V end lost 2 bases, the J end lost 0 bases, and 9 bases lay between the germline ends. The CDR3 runs 15 residues.

The chain has TRBV3-1 (or the pseudogene TRBV3-2) and TRBJ2-1; TRBD2 aligns across 11 bases. The CDR3 is 16 amino acids. From germline, CDR1 is LGHDT and CDR2 YNNKEL (reference sequence). The J segment lost 8 bases and the V segment lost 1 base, leaving 7 bases of the junction unmatched. The CDR3 is CASSQGSGGAVDEQFF. DNA for the CDR3: TGTGCCAGCAGCCAAGGTAGCGGGGGGGCCGTCGATGAGCAGTTCTTC.

This sequence joins TRBV18 and TRBJ2-5; D gene ambiguous. V dropped 5 bases and J dropped 5 bases, with 9 bases sitting between them. Germline assignment: CDR1 KGHSH and CDR2 LQKENI. This CDR3 has 12 amino acids. CDR3: CASSSYIETQYF. CDR3 DNA: TGTGCCAGCTCAAGTTACATCGAGACCCAGTACTTC.

The chain has TRBV19 and TRBJ2-1; D perhaps matches TRBD1 (6 bases). V lost 2 bases and J 8 bases, leaving 16 bases between the germline ends. The CDR3 consists of 15 residues. Germline CDR1 reads LNHDA; CDR2 reads SQIVND (reference sequence). The CDR3 sequence: CASSIRGSEIYEQFF. In DNA, the CDR3 is TGTGCCAGTAGTATAAGGGGGAGTGAGATATATGAGCAGTTCTTC.

J is TRBJ2-7 and V is TRBV12-3 or TRBV12-4, with D possibly being TRBD1 (5 bases). The CDR3 covers 13 residues. V shed 3 bases and J shed 2 bases, with 8 bases lying between them. CDR3 sequence reads: CASSFGHPYEQYF. CDR3 nucleotide sequence: TGTGCCAGCAGTTTTGGACATCCCTACGAGCAGTACTTC.

The V and J genes are TRBV12-3 or TRBV12-4 and TRBJ2-7, with TRBD1 matching over 7 bases. The CDR3 contains 12 residues. The V gene end was trimmed by 5 bases and the J gene end by 7 bases; junction bases not matched to a gene: 5. DNA for the CDR3: TGTGCCAGCAGTCTGACAGGGCGGGAGCAGTACGTC. Translating gives CASSLTGREQYV.

The chain uses TRBV5-5 and TRBJ2-3; TRBD2 matches 11 bases. The V gene end was trimmed by 6 bases and the J gene end by 5 bases; junction bases not matched to a gene: 11. Germline-derived CDR1 and CDR2 are SGHKS and YYEKEE (reference sequence). CDR3 length equals 16 residues. The CDR3 reads CASNSILAGVQDTQYF. Written as DNA, the CDR3 is TGTGCCAGCAACAGCATACTAGCGGGAGTTCAAGATACGCAGTATTTT. Filled out from reference TRBV5-5 and TRBJ2-3, the complete variable domain reads DAGVTQSPTHLIKTRGQQVTLRCSPISGHKSVSWYQQVLGQGPQFIFQYYEKEERGRGNFPDRFSARQFPNYSSELNVNALLLGDSALYLCASNSILAGVQDTQYFGPGTRLTVL.

The V call is TRBV19, the J call TRBJ1-5; 7 positions match TRBD1. The CDR3 has 13 residues. The junction had 1 base not matched to a gene; V was cut back by 2 bases and J by 6 bases. Germline CDR1 and CDR2: LNHDA and SQIVND (reference sequence). CDR3 sequence reads: CASSINRGQPQHF. The CDR3 nucleotides read TGTGCCAGTAGTATAAACAGGGGTCAGCCCCAGCATTTT.

The V and J genes are TRBV18 and TRBJ2-5, with TRBD2 as a possible D gene (6 bases). This CDR3 is 12 amino acids long. The germline gives CDR1 KGHSH, CDR2 LQKENI. The V and J ends lost 8 bases and 2 bases respectively, with 9 bases between them. Here the CDR3 reads CASLGLQETQYF. The DNA for the CDR3 is TGTGCCAGCCTTGGACTACAAGAGACCCAGTACTTC.

The rearrangement joins TRBV19 to TRBJ1-4, with TRBD1 matching over 7 bases. Germline-derived CDR1 and CDR2 are LNHDA and SQIVND (reference sequence). The junction had 6 bases not matched to a gene; V was cut back by 7 bases and J by 10 bases. CDR3 length equals 12 residues. Here the CDR3 DNA reads TGTGCCAGTAACACACAGGGGAGAAAACTGTTTTTT. This translates into CASNTQGRKLFF.

CDR3 DNA: TGTGCCAGCAGTTATGACGGGTACGAGCAGTACTTC. Its translation is CASSYDGYEQYF. V gene TRBV12-3 or TRBV12-4 combines with J gene TRBJ2-7, with unresolved D. Trimming took off 4 bases at V and 4 bases at J, with 8 bases between the two ends. CDR3 length: 12 amino acids.

The chain is built from TRBV4-1 and TRBJ1-2, with TRBD1 matching 7 bases. The germline CDR1 and CDR2 sequences are MGHRA and YSYEKL. V trimming: 1 base; J trimming: 4 bases; junction bases outside the gene matches: 6. There are 15 residues in the CDR3. In nucleotides, the CDR3 is TGCGCCAGCAGCCAAGCTTCCCCAGGGGGCTATGGCTACACCTTC. This codes for CASSQASPGGYGYTF.

The CDR3 nucleotides are TGTGCCAGCAGCCAAGATACCGCGGCACCTTCTGGAAACACCATATATTTT. It encodes CASSQDTAAPSGNTIYF. The chain has TRBV3-1 (or the pseudogene TRBV3-2) and TRBJ1-3; D ambiguous. V lost 0 bases and J 1 base, leaving 13 bases between the germline ends. The CDR3 runs 17 residues. Germline loops: CDR1 LGHDT, CDR2 YNNKEL (reference sequence).

The J gene is TRBJ1-4, the V gene TRBV14, with 9 bases aligning to TRBD1. The CDR3 spans 14 residues. CDR1 SGHDN and CDR2 FVKESK come from the germline V gene. V lost 1 base, J lost 8 bases, and 2 bases stayed unmatched. The CDR3: CASSQGTGVEKLFF. The CDR3 DNA reads as TGTGCCAGCAGCCAAGGGACAGGGGTCGAAAAACTGTTTTTT.

The chain has TRBV7-2 and TRBJ2-1; D possibly corresponds to TRBD1 (6 bases). The CDR3 contains 17 residues. Germline values: CDR1 SGHTA, CDR2 FQGNSA. The V gene lost 8 bases and the J gene lost 2 bases, with 22 bases spanning the gap. The CDR3 DNA follows: TGTGCCAGCTCCAGGCGTATTTTGGGGGCCACCTACAATGAGCAGTTCTTC. Protein product: CASSRRILGATYNEQFF.

CDR3 amino acids: CASRPSNRPNWSTEAFF. The CDR3 coding sequence is TGTGCCAGCAGACCCTCAAACAGGCCAAACTGGAGCACTGAAGCTTTCTTT. J is TRBJ1-1 and V is TRBV28; D is possibly TRBD1 (5 bases). In germline, CDR1 is MDHEN, CDR2 SYDVKM. V was pared by 6 bases and J by 4 bases, with 24 bases between. The CDR3 runs 17 residues.

A few counts support this clone. V is TRBV2 and J is TRBJ1-5, with 11 bases aligning to TRBD1. The CDR3 is 14 amino acids. With 6 bases clipped from V and 7 bases from J, the junction kept 5 bases outside the gene matches. CDR1 and CDR2 from the germline V gene are SNHLY and FYNNEI. CDR3 in amino acids: CASRDRGLWQPQHF. The CDR3, as DNA: TGTGCCAGCAGGGACAGGGGGCTATGGCAGCCCCAGCATTTT.

This clone came up once. The rearrangement uses TRBV16 and TRBJ1-6; the D gene is possibly TRBD1 (6 bases). This CDR3 spans 14 amino acids. Germline V gene sequence: CDR1 KGHSY, CDR2 FQNENV. V was clipped by 4 bases and J by 13 bases, with 17 bases between them. The CDR3 DNA reads as TGTGCCAGCAGCCCCCCAACAGGGAGCGTCCCCCTCCACTTT. Translating it yields CASSPPTGSVPLHF.

The chain combines TRBV2 with TRBJ2-1; D is unclear. There are 14 residues in the CDR3. Germline CDR1 SNHLY, CDR2 FYNNEI. V was pared by 5 bases and J by 12 bases, with 20 bases between. CDR3 nucleotide sequence: TGTGCCAGCAGTTCAGCGATCGCCCTTTTGTCGCAGTTCTTC. Translation gives CASSSAIALLSQFF. Complete variable domain (other parts from reference TRBV2 and TRBJ2-1): EPEVTQTPSHQVTQMGQEVILRCVPISNHLYFYWYRQILGQKVEFLVSFYNNEISEKSEIFDDQFSVERPDGSNFTLKIRSTKLEDSAMYFCASSSAIALLSQFFGPGTRLTVL.

The chain couples TRBV10-3 to TRBJ2-1; TRBD2 aligns across 7 bases. Germline V gene sequence: CDR1 ENHRY, CDR2 SYGVKD. Germline trimming cut 6 bases from V and 8 bases from J; bases unmatched to any gene: 7. The CDR3 contains 13 residues. CDR3 sequence reads: CAIRTSATDEQFF. The DNA of the CDR3 is TGTGCCATCAGAACTAGCGCCACTGATGAGCAGTTCTTC.

This sequence joins TRBV7-9 and TRBJ1-2, with a tentative D call TRBD1 (6 bases). Germline V gene lookup returns CDR1 SEHNR and CDR2 FQNEAQ (reference sequence). The germline V and J ends were trimmed by 5 bases and 5 bases, with 21 bases remaining between them. This CDR3 is built from 16 residues. The CDR3: CASSEEQGPRIYGYTF. DNA of the CDR3: TGTGCCAGCAGCGAAGAACAGGGTCCCCGAATTTATGGCTACACCTTC.

This chain uses TRBV28 with TRBJ1-1; the D gene is possibly TRBD1 (6 bases). This CDR3 spans 16 amino acids. V was shortened by 5 bases and J by 5 bases, with 21 bases between the two germline ends. Germline loops: CDR1 MDHEN, CDR2 SYDVKM. CDR3 bases: TGTGCCAGCAGTCCTCCCATCGAGACAGGCAGGACTGAAGCTTTCTTT. Translated: CASSPPIETGRTEAFF.

The chain employs TRBV6-2 or TRBV6-3 and TRBJ1-1; possibly TRBD1 for D (6 bases). This CDR3 region has 13 residues. Germline loops: CDR1 MNHEY, CDR2 SVGEGT. V was trimmed by 2 bases and J by 5 bases, leaving 9 bases between them. This CDR3 is CASSYPQGTEAFF. For the CDR3, the DNA is TGTGCCAGCAGTTACCCGCAGGGGACTGAAGCTTTCTTT.

This clone has just one count. The chain recombines TRBV2 with TRBJ1-6, with D uncertain. The germline V gene has CDR1 SNHLY and CDR2 FYNNEI. Trimming cost V 0 bases and J 9 bases, with 12 bases left between them. The CDR3 is made up of 15 amino acids. CDR3 coding DNA: TGTGCCAGCAGTGAAGCCCCAACGGGGATTTCACCCCTCCACTTT. Protein product: CASSEAPTGISPLHF.